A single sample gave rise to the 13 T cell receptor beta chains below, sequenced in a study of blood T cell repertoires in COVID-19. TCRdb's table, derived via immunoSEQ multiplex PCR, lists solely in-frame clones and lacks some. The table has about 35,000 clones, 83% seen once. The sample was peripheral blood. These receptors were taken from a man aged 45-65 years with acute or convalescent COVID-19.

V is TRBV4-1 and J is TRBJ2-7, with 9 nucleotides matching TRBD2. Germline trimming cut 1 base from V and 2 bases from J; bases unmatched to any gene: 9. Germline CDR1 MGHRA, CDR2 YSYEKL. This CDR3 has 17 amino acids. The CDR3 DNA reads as TGCGCCAGCAGCCAAGCTCCCGGGACTAGCATTACCTACGAGCAGTACTTC. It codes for CASSQAPGTSITYEQYF.

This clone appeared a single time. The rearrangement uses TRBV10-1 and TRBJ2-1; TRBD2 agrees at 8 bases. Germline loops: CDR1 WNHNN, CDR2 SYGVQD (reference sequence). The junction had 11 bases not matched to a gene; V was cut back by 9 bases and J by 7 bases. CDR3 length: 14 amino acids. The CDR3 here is CASAPGLEFNEQFF. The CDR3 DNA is TGCGCCAGTGCACCGGGACTAGAGTTTAATGAGCAGTTCTTC.

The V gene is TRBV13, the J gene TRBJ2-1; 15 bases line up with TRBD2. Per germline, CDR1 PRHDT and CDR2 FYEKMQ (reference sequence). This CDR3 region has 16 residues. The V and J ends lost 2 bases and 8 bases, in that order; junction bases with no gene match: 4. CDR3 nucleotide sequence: TGTGCCAGCAGCTTACTAGGACTAGCGGGGGGGTATGAGCAGTTCTTC. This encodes CASSLLGLAGGYEQFF.

The CDR3 DNA reads TGTGCCAGCAGCCCGATCGGGGGAAGTGCCAAAGCTTTCTTT. Residues: CASSPIGGSAKAFF. The chain joins TRBV5-8 to TRBJ1-1, with a possible D match to TRBD1 (5 bases). Trimming stripped 4 bases from V and 9 bases from J, with 19 bases between. The CDR3 loop spans 14 amino acids. Per germline, CDR1 SGHTS and CDR2 YDEGEE.

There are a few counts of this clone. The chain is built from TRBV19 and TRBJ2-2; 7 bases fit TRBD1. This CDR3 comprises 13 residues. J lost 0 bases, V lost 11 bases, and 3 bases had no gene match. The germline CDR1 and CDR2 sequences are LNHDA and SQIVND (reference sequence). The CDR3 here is CAGQDTNTGELFF. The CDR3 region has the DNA TGTGCCGGACAGGACACGAACACCGGGGAGCTGTTTTTT.

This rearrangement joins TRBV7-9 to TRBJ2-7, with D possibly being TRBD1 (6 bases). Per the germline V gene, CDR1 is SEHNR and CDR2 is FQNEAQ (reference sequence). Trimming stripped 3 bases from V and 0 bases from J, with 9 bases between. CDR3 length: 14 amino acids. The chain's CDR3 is CASSLLDSSYEQYF. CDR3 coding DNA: TGTGCCAGCAGCTTGTTGGACAGCTCCTACGAGCAGTACTTC.

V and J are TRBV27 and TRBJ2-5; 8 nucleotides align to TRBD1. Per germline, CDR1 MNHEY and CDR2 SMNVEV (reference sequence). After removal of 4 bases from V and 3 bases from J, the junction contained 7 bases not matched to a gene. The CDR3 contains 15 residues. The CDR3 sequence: CASSSGGAGEETQYF. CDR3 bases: TGTGCCAGCAGTTCAGGGGGCGCTGGGGAAGAGACCCAGTACTTC.

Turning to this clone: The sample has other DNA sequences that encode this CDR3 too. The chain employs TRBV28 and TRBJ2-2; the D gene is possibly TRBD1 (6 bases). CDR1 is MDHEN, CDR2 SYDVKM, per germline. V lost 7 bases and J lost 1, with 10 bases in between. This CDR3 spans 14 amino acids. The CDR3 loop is CASTGQQNTGELFF. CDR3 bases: TGTGCCAGCACAGGACAGCAGAACACCGGGGAGCTGTTTTTT.

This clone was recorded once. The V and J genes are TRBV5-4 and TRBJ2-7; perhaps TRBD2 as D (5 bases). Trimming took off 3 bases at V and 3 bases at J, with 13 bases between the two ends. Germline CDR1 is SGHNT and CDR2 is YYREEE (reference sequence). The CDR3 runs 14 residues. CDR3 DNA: TGTGCCAGCAGCTCGGACTCTTCCTTCTACGAGCAGTACTTC. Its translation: CASSSDSSFYEQYF.

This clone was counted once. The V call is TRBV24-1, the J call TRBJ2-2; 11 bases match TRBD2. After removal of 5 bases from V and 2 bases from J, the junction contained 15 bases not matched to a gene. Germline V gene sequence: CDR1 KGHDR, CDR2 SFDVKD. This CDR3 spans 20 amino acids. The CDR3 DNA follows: TGTGCCACCAGTGCGATTGTGTCTAGCGGGGGGTTTAGCAACACCGGGGAGCTGTTTTTT. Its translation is CATSAIVSSGGFSNTGELFF.

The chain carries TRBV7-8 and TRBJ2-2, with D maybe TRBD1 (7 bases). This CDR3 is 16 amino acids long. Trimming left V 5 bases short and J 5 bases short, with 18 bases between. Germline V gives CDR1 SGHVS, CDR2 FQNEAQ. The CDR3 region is CASSPSYRGGTGELFF. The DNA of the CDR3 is TGTGCCAGCAGCCCCTCGTACAGGGGAGGAACCGGGGAGCTGTTTTTT.

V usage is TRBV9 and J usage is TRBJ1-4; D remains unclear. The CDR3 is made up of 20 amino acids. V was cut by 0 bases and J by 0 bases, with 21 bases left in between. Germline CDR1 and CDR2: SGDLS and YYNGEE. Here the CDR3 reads CASSVVAGHTHTTTNEKLFF. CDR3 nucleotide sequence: TGTGCCAGCAGCGTAGTGGCAGGCCACACCCACACCACAACTAATGAAAAACTGTTTTTT.

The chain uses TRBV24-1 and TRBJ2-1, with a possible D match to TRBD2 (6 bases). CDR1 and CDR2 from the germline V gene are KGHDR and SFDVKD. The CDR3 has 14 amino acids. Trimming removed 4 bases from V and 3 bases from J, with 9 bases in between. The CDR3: CATSDPGLYNEQFF. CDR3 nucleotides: TGTGCCACCAGTGACCCGGGACTCTACAATGAGCAGTTCTTC.